This T cell receptor beta chain originates from a study of technical replicates of blood from a few donors (dated by TCRdb to between 2016 and 2019). Of note for this clone: What antigen it recognizes has not been identified. Base quality data are lacking; no much larger clone is found one base away.

Unmatched junction bases come to 7, with V trimmed by 1 base and J by 3 bases. CDR1 and CDR2, per the germline V gene (reference sequence), are MNHEY and SMNVEV. The CDR3, cysteine through phenylalanine, is 16 amino acids long. Only the CDR3 region is kept as DNA, spanning 48 bases read in frame from base 1. Libraries were constructed by the immunoSEQ multiplex PCR assay. Entries here come from immuneACCESS through TCRdb and include only in-frame sequences with V and J called. Some clones fail to appear in such tables; in the studies checked, an unresolved V gene covers under half of the shortfall, and the cause of the remainder is unknown. The sample records 55,000 to 75,000 clones, 90% to 95% of which are singletons. The ten largest clones capture more than 4% of the sample.

Recombination linked TRBV27 to TRBJ2-7; the junction holds 9 bases that match TRBD2. This TCR derives from a human donor in good health. Some clones in this sample may be carry-over from other donors' samples. Specimen: PBMCs. Here the CDR3 is given as CASSLYWREGRYEQYF. The DNA sequence is TGTGCCAGCAGTTTATACTGGCGGGAGGGTCGCTACGAGCAGTACTTC.